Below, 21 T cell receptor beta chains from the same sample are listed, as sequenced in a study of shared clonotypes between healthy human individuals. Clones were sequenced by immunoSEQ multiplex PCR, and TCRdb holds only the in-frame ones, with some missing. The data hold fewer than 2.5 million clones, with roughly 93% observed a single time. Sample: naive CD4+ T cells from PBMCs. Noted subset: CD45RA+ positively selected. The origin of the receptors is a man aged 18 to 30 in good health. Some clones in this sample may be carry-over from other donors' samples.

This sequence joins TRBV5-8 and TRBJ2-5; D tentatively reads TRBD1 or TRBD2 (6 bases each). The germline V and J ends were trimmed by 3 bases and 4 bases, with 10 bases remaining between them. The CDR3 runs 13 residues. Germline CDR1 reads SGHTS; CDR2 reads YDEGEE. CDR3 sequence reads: CASSWGAGETQYF. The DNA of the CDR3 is TGTGCCAGCAGCTGGGGGGCAGGAGAGACCCAGTACTTC. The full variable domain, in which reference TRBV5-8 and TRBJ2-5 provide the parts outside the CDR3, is EAGVTQSPTHLIKTRGQQATLRCSPISGHTSVYWYQQALGLGLQFLLWYDEGEERNRGNFPPRFSGRQFPNYSSELNVNALELEDSALYLCASSWGAGETQYFGPGTRLLVL.

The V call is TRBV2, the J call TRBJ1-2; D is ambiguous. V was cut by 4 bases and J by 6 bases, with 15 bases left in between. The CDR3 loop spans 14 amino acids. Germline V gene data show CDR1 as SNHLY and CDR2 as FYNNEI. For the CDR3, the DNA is TGTGCCAGCAGTGGGCAACCCAACGTCAATGGCTACACCTTC. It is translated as CASSGQPNVNGYTF.

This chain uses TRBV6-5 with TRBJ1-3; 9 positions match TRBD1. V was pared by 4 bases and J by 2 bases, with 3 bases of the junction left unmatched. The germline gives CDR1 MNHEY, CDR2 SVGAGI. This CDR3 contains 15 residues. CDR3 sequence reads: CASSWTGAPGNTIYF. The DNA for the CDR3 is TGTGCCAGCAGTTGGACAGGGGCGCCTGGAAACACCATATATTTT.

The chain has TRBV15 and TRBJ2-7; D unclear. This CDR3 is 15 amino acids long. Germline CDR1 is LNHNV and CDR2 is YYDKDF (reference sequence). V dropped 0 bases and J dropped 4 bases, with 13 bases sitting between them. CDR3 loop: CATSRDPGPGYEQYF. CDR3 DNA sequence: TGTGCCACCAGCAGAGATCCCGGGCCGGGTTACGAGCAGTACTTC.

The DNA for the CDR3 is TGCGCCAGCAGCTTTGGCAGGGAGACAGATACGCAGTATTTT. Translated: CASSFGRETDTQYF. The chain has TRBV4-3 and TRBJ2-3; D may be TRBD1 or TRBD2 (5 bases each). Trimming shortened V by 5 bases and J by 3 bases, and 12 bases separated the two germline ends. The CDR3 is made up of 14 amino acids. CDR1 LGHNA and CDR2 YSLEER come from the germline V gene.

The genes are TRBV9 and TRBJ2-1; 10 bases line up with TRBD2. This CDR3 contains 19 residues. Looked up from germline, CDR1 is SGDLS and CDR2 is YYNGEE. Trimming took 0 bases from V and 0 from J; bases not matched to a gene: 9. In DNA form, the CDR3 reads TGTGCCAGCAGCGTAGCATTAGGTCCTAGCGGGAGCTCCTACAATGAGCAGTTCTTC. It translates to CASSVALGPSGSSYNEQFF.

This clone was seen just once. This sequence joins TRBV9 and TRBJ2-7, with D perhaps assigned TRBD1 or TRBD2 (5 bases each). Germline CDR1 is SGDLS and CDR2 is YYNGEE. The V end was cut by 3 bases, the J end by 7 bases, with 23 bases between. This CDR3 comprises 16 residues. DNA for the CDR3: TGTGCCAGCAGCGCCGGGGCTCCCACGACCCCGCGGGAGCAGTACTTC. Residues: CASSAGAPTTPREQYF.

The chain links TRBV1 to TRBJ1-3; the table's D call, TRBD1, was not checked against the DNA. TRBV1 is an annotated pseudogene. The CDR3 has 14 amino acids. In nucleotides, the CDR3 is TGCACCAGCAGCGCGACAGACTCTGGAAACACCATATATTTT. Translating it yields CTSSATDSGNTIYF.

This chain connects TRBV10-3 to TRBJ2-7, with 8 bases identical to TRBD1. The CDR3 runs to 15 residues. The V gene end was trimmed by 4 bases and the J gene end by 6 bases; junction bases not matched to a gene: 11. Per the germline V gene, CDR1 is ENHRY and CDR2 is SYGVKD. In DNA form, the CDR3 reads TGTGCCATCAGTGCACTGACAGGGGTGGTAGGCGAGCAGTACTTC. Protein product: CAISALTGVVGEQYF.

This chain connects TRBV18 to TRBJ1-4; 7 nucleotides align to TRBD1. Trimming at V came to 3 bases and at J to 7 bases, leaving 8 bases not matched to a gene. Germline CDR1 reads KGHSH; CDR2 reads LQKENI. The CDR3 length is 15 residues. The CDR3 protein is CASSPGPRGAEKLFF. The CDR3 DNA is TGTGCCAGCTCACCCGGACCCAGGGGGGCTGAAAAACTGTTTTTT.

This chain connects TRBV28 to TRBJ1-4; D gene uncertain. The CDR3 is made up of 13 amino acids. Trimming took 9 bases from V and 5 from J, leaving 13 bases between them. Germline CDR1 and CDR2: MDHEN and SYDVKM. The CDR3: CARPTPPNEKLFF. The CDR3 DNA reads TGTGCCAGGCCCACACCACCAAATGAAAAACTGTTTTTT.

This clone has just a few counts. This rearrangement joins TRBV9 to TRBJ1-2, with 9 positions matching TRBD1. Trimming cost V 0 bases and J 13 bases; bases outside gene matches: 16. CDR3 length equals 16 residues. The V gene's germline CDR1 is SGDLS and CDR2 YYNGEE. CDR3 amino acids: CASSVGARGQGKYITF. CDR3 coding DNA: TGTGCCAGCAGCGTAGGGGCAAGGGGACAGGGTAAATACATCACCTTC.

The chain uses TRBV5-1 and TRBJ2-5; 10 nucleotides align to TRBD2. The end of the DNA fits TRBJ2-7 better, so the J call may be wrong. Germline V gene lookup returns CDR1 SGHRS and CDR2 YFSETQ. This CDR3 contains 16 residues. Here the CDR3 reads CASSLAVLAGFYEQYF. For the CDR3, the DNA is TGCGCCAGCAGCTTGGCCGTACTAGCGGGATTCTACGAGCAGTACTTC.

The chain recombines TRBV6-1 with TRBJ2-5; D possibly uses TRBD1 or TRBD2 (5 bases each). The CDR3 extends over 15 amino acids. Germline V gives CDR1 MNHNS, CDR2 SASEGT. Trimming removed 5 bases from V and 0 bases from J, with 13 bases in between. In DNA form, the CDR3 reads TGTGCCAGCAGTCCCCAAGGGACGGACCAAGAGACCCAGTACTTC. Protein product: CASSPQGTDQETQYF.

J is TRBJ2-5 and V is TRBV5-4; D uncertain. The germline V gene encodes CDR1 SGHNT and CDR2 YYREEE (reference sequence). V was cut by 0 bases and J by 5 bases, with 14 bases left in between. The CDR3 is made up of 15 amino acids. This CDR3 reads CASSLASPGRETQYF. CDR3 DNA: TGTGCCAGCAGCTTGGCAAGTCCCGGTCGGGAGACCCAGTACTTC.

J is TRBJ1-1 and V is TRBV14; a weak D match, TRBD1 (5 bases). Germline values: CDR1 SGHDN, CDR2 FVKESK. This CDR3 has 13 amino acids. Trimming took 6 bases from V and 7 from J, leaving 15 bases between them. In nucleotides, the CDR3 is TGTGCCAGCAGTCTTTACTCAAGGGGTGAAGCTTTCTTT. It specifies CASSLYSRGEAFF.

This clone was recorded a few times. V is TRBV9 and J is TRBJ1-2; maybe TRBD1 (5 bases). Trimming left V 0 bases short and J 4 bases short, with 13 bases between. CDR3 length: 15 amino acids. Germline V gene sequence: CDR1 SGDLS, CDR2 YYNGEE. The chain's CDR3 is CASSVGGVEAYGYTF. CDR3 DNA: TGTGCCAGCAGCGTAGGGGGGGTTGAAGCCTATGGCTACACCTTC. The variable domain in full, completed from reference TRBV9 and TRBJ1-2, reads DSGVTQTPKHLITATGQRVTLRCSPRSGDLSVYWYQQSLDQGLQFLIQYYNGEERAKGNILERFSAQQFPDLHSELNLSSLELGDSALYFCASSVGGVEAYGYTFGSGTRLTVV.

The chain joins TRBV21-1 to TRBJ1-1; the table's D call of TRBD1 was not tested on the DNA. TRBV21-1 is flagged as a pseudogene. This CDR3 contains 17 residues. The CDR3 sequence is CASSPTGQGVSWTEAFF. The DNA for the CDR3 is TGTGCCAGCAGCCCTACGGGACAGGGGGTTAGTTGGACTGAAGCTTTCTTT.

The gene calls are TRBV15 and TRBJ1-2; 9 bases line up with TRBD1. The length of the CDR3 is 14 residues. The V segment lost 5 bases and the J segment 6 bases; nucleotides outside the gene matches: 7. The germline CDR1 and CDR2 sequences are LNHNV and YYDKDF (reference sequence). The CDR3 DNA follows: TGTGCCACCAGCGGCTGGGACAGGGTAAATGGCTACACCTTC. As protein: CATSGWDRVNGYTF.

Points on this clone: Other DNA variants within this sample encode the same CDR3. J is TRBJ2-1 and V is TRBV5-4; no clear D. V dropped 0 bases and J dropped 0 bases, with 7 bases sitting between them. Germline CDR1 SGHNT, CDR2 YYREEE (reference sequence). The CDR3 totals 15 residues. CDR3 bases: TGTGCCAGCAGCTTGGGACCTAGCTCCTACAATGAGCAGTTCTTC. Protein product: CASSLGPSSYNEQFF.

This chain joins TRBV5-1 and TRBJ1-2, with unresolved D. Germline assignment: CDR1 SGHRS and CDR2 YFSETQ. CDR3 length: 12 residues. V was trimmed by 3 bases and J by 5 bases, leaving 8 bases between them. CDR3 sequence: CASSSPSYGYTF. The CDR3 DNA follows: TGCGCCAGCAGCTCGCCCTCTTATGGCTACACCTTC.